The entry below gives a single TCR beta chain sequence along with its context. This specimen comes from a study of PD-L1 blockade in urothelial cancer. Study details: Median blood clonality was around 0.08, with around 77,000 unique TCRs.

Germline values: CDR1 SNHLY, CDR2 FYNNEI. CDR3 length: 15 amino acids. V shed 6 bases, J shed 3 bases, and the junction held 11 bases outside the gene matches. Data came from immunoSEQ multiplex PCR; TCRdb stores just in-frame clones and leaves some out. The sample has 75,000 to 90,000 clones; 82% are singletons. This chain joins TRBV2 and TRBJ2-7; 7 bases match TRBD1. Sequences were derived from PBMCs, sampled around atezolizumab (anti-PD-L1) treatment. The TCR was taken from a man between 65 and 80 years old with urothelial cancer. This chain's CDR3 is CASRVRGQKNYEQYF. As DNA, the CDR3 is TGTGCCAGCAGGGTCCGGGGACAGAAAAACTACGAGCAGTACTTC.